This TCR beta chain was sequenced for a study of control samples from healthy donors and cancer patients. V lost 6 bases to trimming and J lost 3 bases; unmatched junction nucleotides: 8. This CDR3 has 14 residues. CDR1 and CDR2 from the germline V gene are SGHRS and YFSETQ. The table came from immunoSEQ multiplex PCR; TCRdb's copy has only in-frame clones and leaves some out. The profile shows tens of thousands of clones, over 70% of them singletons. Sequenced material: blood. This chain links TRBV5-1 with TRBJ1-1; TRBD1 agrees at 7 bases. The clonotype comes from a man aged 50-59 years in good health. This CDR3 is CASKQGLGDTEAFF. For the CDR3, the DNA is TGCGCCAGCAAACAGGGGTTGGGCGACACTGAAGCTTTCTTT. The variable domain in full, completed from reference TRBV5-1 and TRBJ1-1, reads KAGVTQTPRYLIKTRGQQVTLSCSPISGHRSVSWYQQTPGQGLQFLFEYFSETQRNKGNFPGRFSGRQFSNSRSEMNVSTLELGDSALYLCASKQGLGDTEAFFGQGTRLTVV.